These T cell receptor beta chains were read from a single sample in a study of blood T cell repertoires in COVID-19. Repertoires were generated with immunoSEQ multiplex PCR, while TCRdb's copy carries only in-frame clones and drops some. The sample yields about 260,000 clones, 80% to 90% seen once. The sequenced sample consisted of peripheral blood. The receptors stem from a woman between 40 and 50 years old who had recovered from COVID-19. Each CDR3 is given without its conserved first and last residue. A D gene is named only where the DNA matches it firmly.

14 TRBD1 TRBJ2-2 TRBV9 ASSVGGTVVTGELF
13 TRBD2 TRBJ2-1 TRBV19 ASSIAGGPANEQF
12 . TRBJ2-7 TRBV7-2 ASSLGGRLYEQY
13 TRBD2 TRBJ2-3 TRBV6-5 ASSSLAGALRSQY
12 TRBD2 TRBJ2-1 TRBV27 ASRLAGGPNEQF
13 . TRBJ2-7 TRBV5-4 ASSLGSANSYEQY
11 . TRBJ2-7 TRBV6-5 ASSYKEGYEQY
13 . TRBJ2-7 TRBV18 ASSPPPRGSYEQY
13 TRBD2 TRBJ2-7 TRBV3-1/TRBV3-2 ASRRASGANYEQY
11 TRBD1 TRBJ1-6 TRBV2 ASGTGQNSPLH
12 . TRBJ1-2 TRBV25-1 ASSLQGTNYGYT
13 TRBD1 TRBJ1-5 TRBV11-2 ASSTGTGSNQPQH
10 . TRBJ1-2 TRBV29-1 SSWYMDSGYT
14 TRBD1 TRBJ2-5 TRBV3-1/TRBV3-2 ASSQLRTGVPGTQY
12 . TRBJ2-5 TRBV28 ASSFSGFQETQY
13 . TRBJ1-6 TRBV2 ASSEAEGNNSPLH
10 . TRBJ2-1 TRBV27 ASSPGSNEQF
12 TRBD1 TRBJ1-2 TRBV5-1 ASSSLGTGGGYT
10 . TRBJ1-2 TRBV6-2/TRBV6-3 ASSPQGRGYT
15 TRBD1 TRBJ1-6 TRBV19 ASSIPSGTALNSPLH
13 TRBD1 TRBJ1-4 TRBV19 ASSRRGQGDEKLF
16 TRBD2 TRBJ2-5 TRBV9 ASSAWTSGDPFQETQY
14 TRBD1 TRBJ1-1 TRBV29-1 SVEPTSEDRYTEAF
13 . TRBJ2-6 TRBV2 ASTKTGTGANVLT
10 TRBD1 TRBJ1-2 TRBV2 ASSTGTDGYT
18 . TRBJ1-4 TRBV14 ASSVPPRGVPANFNEKLF
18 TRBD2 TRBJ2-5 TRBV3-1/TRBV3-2 ASSQDVRTSGQKKQETQY
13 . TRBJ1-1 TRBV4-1 ASSQGQGRYTEAF
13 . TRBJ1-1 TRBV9 ASSEGGGMNTEAF
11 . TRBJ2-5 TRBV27 ASKRGGWETQY
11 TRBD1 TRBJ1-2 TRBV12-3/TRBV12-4 ASTLTGGNGYT
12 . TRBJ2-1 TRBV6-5 ASTEGGVYNEQF
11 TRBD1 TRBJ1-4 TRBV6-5 ASLGQSNEKLF
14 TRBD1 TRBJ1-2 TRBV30 AGRGTGLSVDYGYT
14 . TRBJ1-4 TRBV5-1 ASSLGSAGFNEKLF
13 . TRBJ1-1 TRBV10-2 ASSAAHRGYTEAF
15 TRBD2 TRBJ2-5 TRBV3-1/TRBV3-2 ASSQEGGGGAVETQY
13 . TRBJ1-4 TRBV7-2 ASSYKQRANEKLF
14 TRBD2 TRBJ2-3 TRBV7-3 ASSPGSGGATDTQY
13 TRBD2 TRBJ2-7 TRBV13 ASSSLRGGPYEQY
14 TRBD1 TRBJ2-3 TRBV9 ASSVGQGVSPDTQY
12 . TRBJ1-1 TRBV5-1 ASSLAGPGAEAF